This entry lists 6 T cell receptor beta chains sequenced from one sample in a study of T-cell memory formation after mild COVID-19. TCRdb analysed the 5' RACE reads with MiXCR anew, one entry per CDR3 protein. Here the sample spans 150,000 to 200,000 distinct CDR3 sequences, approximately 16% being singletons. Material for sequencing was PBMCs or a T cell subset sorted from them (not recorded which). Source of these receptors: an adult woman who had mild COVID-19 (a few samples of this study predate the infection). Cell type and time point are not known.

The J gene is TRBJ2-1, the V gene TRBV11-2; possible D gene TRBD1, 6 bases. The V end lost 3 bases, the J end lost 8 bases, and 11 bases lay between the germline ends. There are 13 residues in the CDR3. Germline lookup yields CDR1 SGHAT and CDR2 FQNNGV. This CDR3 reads CASSLGTGYEQFF. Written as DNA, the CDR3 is TGTGCCAGCAGCTTGGGAACAGGGTATGAGCAGTTCTTC.

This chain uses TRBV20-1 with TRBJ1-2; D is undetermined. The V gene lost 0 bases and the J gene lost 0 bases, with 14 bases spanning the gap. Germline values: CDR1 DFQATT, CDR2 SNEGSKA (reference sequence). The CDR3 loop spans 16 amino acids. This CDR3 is CSARDAVTPSNYGYTF. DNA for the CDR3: TGCAGTGCTAGAGATGCGGTGACACCATCTAACTATGGCTACACCTTC.

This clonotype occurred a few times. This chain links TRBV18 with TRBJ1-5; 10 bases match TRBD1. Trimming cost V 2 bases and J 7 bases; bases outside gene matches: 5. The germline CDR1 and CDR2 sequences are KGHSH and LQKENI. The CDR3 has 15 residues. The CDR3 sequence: CASSPSGQGIQPQHF. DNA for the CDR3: TGTGCCAGCTCACCATCGGGACAGGGGATCCAGCCCCAGCATTTT.

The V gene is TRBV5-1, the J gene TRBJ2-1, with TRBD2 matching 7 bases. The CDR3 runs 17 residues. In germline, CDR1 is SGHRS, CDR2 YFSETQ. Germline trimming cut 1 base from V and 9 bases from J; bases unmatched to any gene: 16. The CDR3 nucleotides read TGCGCCAGCAGCTTGAGTATCCGGGGGACTCCGGGGGGTGAGCAGTTCTTC. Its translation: CASSLSIRGTPGGEQFF.

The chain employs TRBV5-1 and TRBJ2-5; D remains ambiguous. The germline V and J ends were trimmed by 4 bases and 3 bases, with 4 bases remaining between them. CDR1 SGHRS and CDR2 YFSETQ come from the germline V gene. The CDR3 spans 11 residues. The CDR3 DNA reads TGCGCCAGCAGCGATGAAGAGACCCAGTACTTC. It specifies CASSDEETQYF.

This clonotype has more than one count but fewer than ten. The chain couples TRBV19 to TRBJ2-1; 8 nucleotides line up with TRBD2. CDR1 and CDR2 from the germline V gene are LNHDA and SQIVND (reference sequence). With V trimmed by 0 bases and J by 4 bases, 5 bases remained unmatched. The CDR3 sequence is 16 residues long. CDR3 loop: CASSIEAVAGYNEQFF. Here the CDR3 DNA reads TGTGCCAGTAGTATAGAGGCGGTAGCGGGGTACAATGAGCAGTTCTTC. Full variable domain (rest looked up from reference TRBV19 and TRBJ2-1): DGGITQSPKYLFRKEGQNVTLSCEQNLNHDAMYWYRQDPGQGLRLIYYSQIVNDFQKGDIAEGYSVSREKKESFPLTVTSAQKNPTAFYLCASSIEAVAGYNEQFFGPGTRLTVL.